This TCR beta chain was documented in a study of blood T cell repertoires in COVID-19. Study at large: Italy, Spain and the United States were the sources of the convalescent and acute COVID-19 samples. In each case, the material was cDNA or gDNA derived from T cells, B-cell-depleted T cells, or PBMCs.

Followed over time, Seattle patients had been enrolled while infection was active. CDR3 length equals 16 residues. Germline values: CDR1 KGHSH, CDR2 LQKENI. Trimming at V came to 3 bases and at J to 5 bases, leaving 5 bases not matched to a gene. Sequencing used immunoSEQ multiplex PCR; TCRdb keeps in-frame clones, though not all of them. The table has 250,000 to 300,000 clones, 90% to 95% seen once. The genes are TRBV18 and TRBJ2-1; 12 bases align to TRBD2. Sequences were obtained from peripheral blood. This TCR came from a woman aged 25-40 years with COVID-19, enrolled during active disease. CDR3 bases: TGTGCCAGCTCACCTCGGACTAGCGGGACTGACAATGAGCAGTTCTTC. Translation gives CASSPRTSGTDNEQFF. Looking up the rest from reference TRBV18 and TRBJ2-1 gives the full variable domain: NAGVMQNPRHLVRRRGQEARLRCSPMKGHSHVYWYRQLPEEGLKFMVYLQKENIIDESGMPKERFSAEFPKEGPSILRIQQVVRGDSAAYFCASSPRTSGTDNEQFFGPGTRLTVL.